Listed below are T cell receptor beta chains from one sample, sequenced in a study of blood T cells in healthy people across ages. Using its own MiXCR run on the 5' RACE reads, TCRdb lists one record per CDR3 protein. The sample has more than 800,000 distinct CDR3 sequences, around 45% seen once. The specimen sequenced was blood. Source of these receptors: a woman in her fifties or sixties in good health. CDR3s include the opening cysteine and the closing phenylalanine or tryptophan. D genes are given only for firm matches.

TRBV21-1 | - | CASSKRDRGSNTGELFF
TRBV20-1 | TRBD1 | CSAKQGDYGYTF
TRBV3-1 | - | CASSQREAKNIQYF
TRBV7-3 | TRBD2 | CASSSHLAASTDTQYF
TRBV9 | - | CASSARRNLSTDTQYF
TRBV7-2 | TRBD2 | CASSRTSGLVDTQYF
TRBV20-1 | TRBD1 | CSTWDRGLSNYGYTF
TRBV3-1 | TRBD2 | CASSQEGAGGGVETQYF
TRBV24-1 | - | CATAANTDTQYF
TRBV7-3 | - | CASSYDGSYNERFF
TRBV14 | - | CASSQVAGLFYNEQFF
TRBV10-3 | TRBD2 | CAISLPQERTSGGGWATDTQYF
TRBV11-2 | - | CASSYGRTLPYEQYF
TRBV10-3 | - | CAISDFDETETQYF
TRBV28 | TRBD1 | CASRDSVRSGANVLTF
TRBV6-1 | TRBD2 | CVSSEALAGVGIQYF
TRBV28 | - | CASSLLSGVNQPQHF
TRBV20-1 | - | CSARDPGQTEAFF